This entry concerns a single T cell receptor beta chain. The naive CD8 subset, CD45RO-negative cells positively selected for CCR7, excluded terminally differentiated effector memory CD45RA+ cells. V gave up 6 bases and J gave up 5 bases; unmatched junction bases: 6. The germline gives CDR1 MNHEY, CDR2 SVGAGI. The CDR3 consists of 14 residues. The data were obtained in a study of shared clonotypes between healthy human individuals. Study as a whole: Donor composition was two women and a few men, aged 18 to 49.

The data were produced by immunoSEQ multiplex PCR, yet TCRdb's version contains in-frame clones alone and is incomplete. The table shows over 2 million clones, with around 96% occurring only once. The specimen was naive CD8+ T cells sorted from blood. This sequence originates from a man between 18 and 35 years old in good health. The chain links TRBV6-5 to TRBJ2-7; 11 positions match TRBD1. CDR3: CASSPGQGGDEQYF. CDR3 DNA: TGTGCCAGCAGCCCGGGACAGGGGGGAGACGAGCAGTACTTC.